This T cell receptor beta chain was sequenced for a study of blood T cell repertoires in COVID-19. The overall study: Samples came from the United States, Italy and Spain, spanning acute and convalescent COVID-19. Sample material is recorded as cDNA or gDNA derived from T cells, B-cell-depleted T cells, or PBMCs.

CDR3 length: 15 residues. From germline, CDR1 is LGHNA and CDR2 YNFKEQ. Trimming took 6 bases from V and 5 from J; bases not matched to a gene: 8. In the authors' methods: Estimates of nucleated cell counts were drawn from the amplification of reference gene primers. Measured with immunoSEQ multiplex PCR; TCRdb has only the in-frame clones, and not every one. The DNA gave D and trimming, while V, J and clone size come from that table. This table has about 46,000 clones, 80% to 90% appearing once. The specimen sequenced was peripheral blood. The receptor's source is a human donor in a cohort sampled during active COVID-19. The V and J genes are TRBV4-2 and TRBJ2-2, with 8 bases lining up with TRBD1. The CDR3 spells CASRDGQGDTGELFF. CDR3 nucleotide sequence: TGTGCCAGCAGGGACGGACAGGGAGATACCGGGGAGCTGTTTTTT.